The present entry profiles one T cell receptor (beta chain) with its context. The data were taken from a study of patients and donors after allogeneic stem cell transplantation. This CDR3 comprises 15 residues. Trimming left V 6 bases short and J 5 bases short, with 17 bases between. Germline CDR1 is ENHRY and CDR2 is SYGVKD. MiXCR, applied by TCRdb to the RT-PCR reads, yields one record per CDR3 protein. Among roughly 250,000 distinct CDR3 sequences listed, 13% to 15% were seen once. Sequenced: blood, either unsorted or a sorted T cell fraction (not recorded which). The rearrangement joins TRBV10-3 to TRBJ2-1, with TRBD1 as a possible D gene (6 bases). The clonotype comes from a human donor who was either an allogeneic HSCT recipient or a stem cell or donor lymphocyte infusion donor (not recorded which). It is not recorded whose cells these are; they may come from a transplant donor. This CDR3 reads CAIRTRDNPNNEQFF. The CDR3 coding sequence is TGTGCCATCAGAACCCGGGACAACCCGAACAATGAGCAGTTCTTC.